This T cell receptor (beta chain) was found in a study of chemoradiotherapy in HPV16-positive cancers. Clones were read by immunoSEQ multiplex PCR, and TCRdb kept only the in-frame ones, dropping some. The sample consists of about 9,700 clones, 90% to 95% of them appearing once. Repeated repertoire sampling spanned the course of chemoradiotherapy. Looked up from germline, CDR1 is SEHNR and CDR2 is FQNEAQ (reference sequence). V dropped 5 bases and J dropped 5; count of bases not matched to a gene: 5. This CDR3 spans 14 amino acids. Study outcomes and limitations: For HPV16-positive patients, expanding HPV-responsive T cells associated with longer recurrence-free survival. During treatment, candidate HPV-specific clones and E7-related motifs expanded in tumor.

This clone was detected once. Its cognate antigen is unknown. The source is a human donor with HPV-associated anogenital cancer. The chain combines TRBV7-9 with TRBJ1-2; 10 bases are a match to TRBD1. This material consisted of blood, taken from a patient who underwent chemoradiotherapy. CDR3 amino acids: CASSQDRGRYGYTF. CDR3 DNA: TGTGCCAGCAGCCAGGACAGGGGGAGGTATGGCTACACCTTC.